This TCR beta chain was observed in a study of T cells after yellow fever vaccination. Study-wide points: Peak timing came faster in the weaker secondary response, day 5 versus 15.

TCRdb ran MiXCR on the 5' RACE reads and lists one entry per CDR3 protein. The repertoire has some 350,000 distinct CDR3 sequences, approximately 10% of them found once; the top ten carry roughly 18%. Only a few counts were recorded for this clonotype. The antigen is unknown. The CDR3 is made up of 16 amino acids. V gave up 4 bases and J gave up 10 bases; unmatched junction bases: 16. From germline, CDR1 is DFQATT and CDR2 SNEGSKA (reference sequence). Sequenced material: PBMCs, taken on the day of the first yellow fever vaccination. This receptor was taken from a man between 18 and 35 years old who received the YFV17D yellow fever vaccine. This rearrangement joins TRBV20-1 to TRBJ2-3; 11 bases are shared with TRBD1. CDR3 DNA: TGCAGTGCTACCGGGACAGGGGGGACCTTCACATCGGCGCAGTATTTT. The encoded protein is CSATGTGGTFTSAQYF.